The T cell receptor beta chain under discussion was sequenced for a study of blood T cells in healthy people across ages. Points from the study as a whole: Estimates of diversity drawn from one million T cells were considered underestimates.

Turning to this clonotype: Its target is unknown.

V lost 6 bases, J lost 0 bases, and 2 bases stayed unmatched. The CDR3 is 14 residues long. The germline V gene encodes CDR1 SGHRS and CDR2 YFSETQ. Primers used in a second PCR of about 6 to 12 cycles were a sample-barcoded 5' primer and a J-beta primer mix. Each of the samples gave a minimum of 2.5 million paired-end reads that contained CDR3. MiXCR, applied by TCRdb to the 5' RACE reads, yields one record per CDR3 protein. Of 1.5 million to 2 million distinct CDR3 sequences listed, about 28% were seen once; the top ten hold roughly 8%. In terms of origin and age, donors were healthy Caucasian individuals from Russia aged about 6 to 95.

This chain connects TRBV5-1 to TRBJ2-2, with TRBD2 matching 7 bases. The sequenced sample was blood. The receptor's source is a woman aged 25 to 39 in good health. CDR3 residues: CASKLAPNTGELFF. CDR3 DNA: TGCGCCAGCAAACTAGCGCCGAACACCGGGGAGCTGTTTTTT.